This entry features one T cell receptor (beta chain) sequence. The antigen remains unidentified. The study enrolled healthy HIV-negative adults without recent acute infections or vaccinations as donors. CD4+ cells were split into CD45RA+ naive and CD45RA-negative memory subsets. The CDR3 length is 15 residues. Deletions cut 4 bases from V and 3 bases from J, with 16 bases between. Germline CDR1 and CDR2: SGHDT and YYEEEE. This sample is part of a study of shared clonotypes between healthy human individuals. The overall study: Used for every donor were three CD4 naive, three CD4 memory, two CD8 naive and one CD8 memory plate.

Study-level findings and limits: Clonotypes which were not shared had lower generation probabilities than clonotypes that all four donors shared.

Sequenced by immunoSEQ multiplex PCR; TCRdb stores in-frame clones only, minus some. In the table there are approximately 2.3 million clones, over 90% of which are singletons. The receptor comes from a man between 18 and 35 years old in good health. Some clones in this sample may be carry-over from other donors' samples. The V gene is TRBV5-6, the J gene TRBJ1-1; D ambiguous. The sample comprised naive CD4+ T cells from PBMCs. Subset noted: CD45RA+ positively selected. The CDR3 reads CASSGIALPDTEAFF. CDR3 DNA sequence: TGTGCCAGCAGCGGAATAGCGCTCCCGGACACTGAAGCTTTCTTT.